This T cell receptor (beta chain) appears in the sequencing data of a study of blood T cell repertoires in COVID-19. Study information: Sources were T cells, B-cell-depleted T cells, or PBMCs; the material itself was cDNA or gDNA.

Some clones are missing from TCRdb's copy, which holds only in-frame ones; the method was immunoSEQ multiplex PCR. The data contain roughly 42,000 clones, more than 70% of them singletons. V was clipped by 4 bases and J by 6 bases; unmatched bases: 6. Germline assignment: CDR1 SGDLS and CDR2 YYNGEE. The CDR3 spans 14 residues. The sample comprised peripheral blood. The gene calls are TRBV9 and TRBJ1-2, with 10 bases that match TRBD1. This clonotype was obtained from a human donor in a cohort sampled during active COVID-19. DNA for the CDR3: TGTGCCAGCAGCCCCCAGGACAGGGGGGATGGCTACACCTTC. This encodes CASSPQDRGDGYTF.